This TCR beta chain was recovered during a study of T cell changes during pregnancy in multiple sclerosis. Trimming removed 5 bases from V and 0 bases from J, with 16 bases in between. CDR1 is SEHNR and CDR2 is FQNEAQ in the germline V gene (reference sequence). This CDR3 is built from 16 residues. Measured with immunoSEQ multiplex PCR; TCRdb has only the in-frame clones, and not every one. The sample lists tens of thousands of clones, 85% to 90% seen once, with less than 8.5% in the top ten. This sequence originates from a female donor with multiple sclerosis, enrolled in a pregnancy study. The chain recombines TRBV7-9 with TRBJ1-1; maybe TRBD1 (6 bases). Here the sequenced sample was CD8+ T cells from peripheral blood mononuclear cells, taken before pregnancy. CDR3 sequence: CASSQGGGTMNTEAFF. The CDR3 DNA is TGTGCCAGCAGCCAAGGGGGGGGCACCATGAACACTGAAGCTTTCTTT.